These 3 T cell receptor beta chains were all obtained from the same sample, sequenced in a study of blood T cell repertoires in COVID-19. The table came from immunoSEQ multiplex PCR; TCRdb's copy has only in-frame clones and leaves some out. The sample yields roughly 73,000 clones, about 84% seen once. Material for sequencing was peripheral blood. These TCRs come from a woman aged 55 to 70 with acute or convalescent COVID-19.

The rearrangement uses TRBV5-4 and TRBJ2-7; TRBD1 matches 12 bases. The CDR3 runs to 16 residues. The germline V gene encodes CDR1 SGHNT and CDR2 YYREEE (reference sequence). With V trimmed by 4 bases and J by 6 bases, 11 bases remained unmatched. The chain's CDR3 is CASSESSGTGGVEQYF. CDR3 sequence (DNA): TGTGCCAGCAGCGAGTCCTCCGGGACAGGGGGCGTCGAGCAGTACTTC.

A single count supports this clone. The genes are TRBV6-5 and TRBJ1-6; D might be TRBD1 (5 bases). The CDR3 runs to 13 residues. Germline V lookup: CDR1 MNHEY, CDR2 SVGAGI. The V and J ends lost 7 bases and 14 bases respectively, with 18 bases between them. As DNA, the CDR3 is TGTGCCAGCATGGGGGGGACCGGGAGGTCCCTCCACTTT. Translating it yields CASMGGTGRSLHF.

This chain joins TRBV9 and TRBJ2-1; weak D call: TRBD2 (6 bases). The CDR3 contains 20 residues. The germline V gene has CDR1 SGDLS and CDR2 YYNGEE. Trimming took off 3 bases at V and 7 bases at J, with 32 bases between the two ends. CDR3 nucleotides: TGTGCCAGCAGCGCGAGCGGGTCTTGGGCAGGTAACCTTCGGGGGAATGAGCAGTTCTTC. Amino acid sequence: CASSASGSWAGNLRGNEQFF.